Listed here are 15 T cell receptor beta chains from one sample, sequenced in a study of vaccination effects on CD4 cells after COVID-19. Their antigen targets remain unknown. ViraFEST assay sequencing came after antigen-specific CD4+ T cells were expanded with viral peptide pools. CD4+ T cell isolation took place after approximately 11 days of culture. Libraries were prepared by immunoSEQ multiplex PCR; TCRdb keeps only in-frame clonotypes and omits some of them. The top ten hold about 1.7% of the sample, which has tens of thousands of clones, 60% to 80% seen once. The sample consisted of CD4+ T cells from PBMCs cultured with HCoV-229E spike peptides, taken before COVID-19 vaccination. Receptors originate from a human donor who received a COVID-19 vaccine.

The V and J genes are TRBV28 and TRBJ2-7; 7 bases are shared with TRBD1. The V segment lost 10 bases and the J segment 3 bases; nucleotides outside the gene matches: 9. The CDR3 runs to 13 residues. From germline, CDR1 is MDHEN and CDR2 SYDVKM. CDR3 amino acids: CATAPTGNYEQYV. Written as DNA, the CDR3 is TGTGCCACCGCGCCGACAGGGAACTACGAGCAGTACGTC.

The chain has TRBV19 and TRBJ1-6; 7 nucleotides match TRBD1. Germline lookup yields CDR1 LNHDA and CDR2 SQIVND (reference sequence). Losses at the gene ends were 4 bases for V and 9 bases for J; bases not matched to a gene: 12. The CDR3 has 16 amino acids. This CDR3 is CASSTSTGWTGSPLHF. As DNA, the CDR3 is TGTGCCAGTAGTACGTCGACAGGGTGGACGGGTTCACCCCTCCACTTT.

The J gene is TRBJ2-3, the V gene TRBV5-1; D is uncertain. The V gene lost 0 bases and the J gene lost 4 bases, with 18 bases spanning the gap. CDR3 size: 17 residues. Germline lookup yields CDR1 SGHRS and CDR2 YFSETQ. The CDR3 is CASSLVGLETSSDTQYF. The DNA of the CDR3 is TGCGCCAGCAGCTTGGTTGGTTTAGAGACTTCCTCAGATACGCAGTATTTT.

This rearrangement joins TRBV5-1 to TRBJ2-3, with TRBD1 matching 8 bases. Trimming removed 2 bases from V and 10 bases from J; junction bases left unmatched: 6. This CDR3 comprises 13 residues. Germline V CDR1 and CDR2: SGHRS, YFSETQ. CDR3 DNA sequence: TGCGCCAGCAGCTTAGACAGGGGTGTTGCGCAGTATTTT. Amino acids: CASSLDRGVAQYF.

The rearrangement links TRBV7-2 to TRBJ1-5; 7 bases map to TRBD1. Germline trimming cut 6 bases from V and 0 bases from J; bases unmatched to any gene: 5. Germline values: CDR1 SGHTA, CDR2 FQGNSA. This CDR3 comprises 15 residues. The CDR3 reads CASRQGQNSNQPQHF. CDR3 bases: TGTGCCAGCAGACAGGGACAGAATAGCAATCAGCCCCAGCATTTT.

The V gene is TRBV3-1 (or the pseudogene TRBV3-2), the J gene TRBJ1-6; D gene uncertain. Between the trimmed V and J ends, which lost 3 bases and 9 bases, there was a span of 6 bases. Germline V gene lookup returns CDR1 LGHDT and CDR2 YNNKEL (reference sequence). The CDR3 runs 12 residues. The CDR3, as DNA: TGTGCCAGCAGCCAGACTATTTCACCCCTCCACTTT. Its translation is CASSQTISPLHF.

The rearrangement links TRBV5-4 to TRBJ2-7; D not resolved. The CDR3 totals 11 residues. V was cut by 1 base and J by 7 bases, with 6 bases left in between. Germline V gene data show CDR1 as SGHNT and CDR2 as YYREEE (reference sequence). In nucleotides, the CDR3 is TGTGCCAGCAGCTTGTCCCGGGAGCAGTACGTC. Protein: CASSLSREQYV.

V gene TRBV5-4 combines with J gene TRBJ2-5, with unresolved D. CDR1 SGHNT and CDR2 YYREEE come from the germline V gene (reference sequence). V lost 0 bases and J 5 bases, leaving 14 bases between the germline ends. The CDR3 runs 15 residues. The DNA of the CDR3 is TGTGCCAGCAGCTTGGCCGGGCCGGGCAGGGAGACCCAGTACTTC. It yields the protein CASSLAGPGRETQYF.

The chain has TRBV21-1 and TRBJ2-7; TRBD2, the D gene given by the table, was not confirmed from the DNA. TRBV21-1 constitutes a pseudogene. The CDR3 is 14 residues long. In DNA, the CDR3 is TGTGCCAGCAGCATCGCCAGTAAAGGCGGCGAGCAGTACGTC. Translation gives CASSIASKGGEQYV.

The chain recombines TRBV18 with TRBJ2-3, with TRBD2 matching over 7 bases. CDR3 length equals 15 residues. J gave up 1 base and V 0 bases, and 1 base lay outside the gene matches. Germline V lookup: CDR1 KGHSH, CDR2 LQKENI. For the CDR3, the DNA is TGTGCCAGCTCACCACCCAGCGGGGGCACAGATACGCAGTATTTT. Protein: CASSPPSGGTDTQYF.

The gene calls are TRBV19 and TRBJ1-1, with D hard to call. Trimming cost V 6 bases and J 0 bases, with 17 bases left between them. Germline lookup yields CDR1 LNHDA and CDR2 SQIVND (reference sequence). CDR3 length: 16 residues. In DNA, the CDR3 is TGTGCCAGTAGCCTCATGACGGGATCCATGAACACTGAAGCTTTCTTT. As protein: CASSLMTGSMNTEAFF.

The chain has TRBV2 and TRBJ1-3, with 12 nucleotides matching TRBD1. J lost 3 bases, V lost 5 bases, and 2 bases had no gene match. The CDR3 is made up of 15 amino acids. Germline CDR1 is SNHLY and CDR2 is FYNNEI. The CDR3 is CASSRDRGLGNTIYF. The CDR3 coding sequence is TGTGCCAGCAGTAGGGACAGGGGGCTTGGAAACACCATATATTTT.

The chain combines TRBV5-1 with TRBJ2-5, with D hard to call. V was pared by 0 bases and J by 2 bases, with 8 bases between. Per germline, CDR1 SGHRS and CDR2 YFSETQ. CDR3 length: 14 amino acids. The CDR3 region has the DNA TGCGCCAGCAGCTTGGTTCGTGGACAAGAGACCCAGTACTTC. Its protein product is CASSLVRGQETQYF.

The V call is TRBV2, the J call TRBJ2-2; 8 nucleotides match TRBD1. The CDR3 totals 13 residues. CDR1 SNHLY and CDR2 FYNNEI come from the germline V gene. V was clipped by 9 bases and J by 10 bases; unmatched bases: 10. DNA of the CDR3: TGTGCCAGTACGCAGACAGGGGACAAGGAGCTGTTTTTT. Its translation: CASTQTGDKELFF. Full variable domain (remainder filled in from reference TRBV2 and TRBJ2-2): EPEVTQTPSHQVTQMGQEVILRCVPISNHLYFYWYRQILGQKVEFLVSFYNNEISEKSEIFDDQFSVERPDGSNFTLKIRSTKLEDSAMYFCASTQTGDKELFFGEGSRLTVL.

The chain combines TRBV5-1 with TRBJ1-1; tentatively, D is TRBD1 (5 bases). Trimming left V 2 bases short and J 0 bases short, with 14 bases between. There are 16 residues in the CDR3. Germline CDR1 is SGHRS and CDR2 is YFSETQ. The CDR3 coding sequence is TGCGCCAGCAGCTTACAGGCAGGTTCTTTGAACACTGAAGCTTTCTTT. Translating gives CASSLQAGSLNTEAFF. Full variable domain (missing parts from reference TRBV5-1 and TRBJ1-1): KAGVTQTPRYLIKTRGQQVTLSCSPISGHRSVSWYQQTPGQGLQFLFEYFSETQRNKGNFPGRFSGRQFSNSRSEMNVSTLELGDSALYLCASSLQAGSLNTEAFFGQGTRLTVV.